This TCR beta chain stems from a study of OX40 agonist ivuxolimab in advanced cancers. Study information: Allowance was made for prior anti-PD-1, anti-PD-L1 or anti-CTLA-4 therapy, and around 41% had some. The study's findings and limits: It was not determined which antigens were specifically recognized by the peripheral T cells that had undergone clonal expansion.

The CDR3 contains 15 residues. Germline V gene lookup returns CDR1 SNHLY and CDR2 FYNNEI. Trimming took off 2 bases at V and 2 bases at J, with 11 bases between the two ends. A remark on this clone: Its antigen is unknown.

Assay used: immunoSEQ multiplex PCR; TCRdb lists only in-frame clones, some missing. The sample has approximately 76,000 clones, roughly 85% seen once. The V gene is TRBV2, the J gene TRBJ2-3; TRBD2 is a possible D gene (7 bases). The source of this sequence is an adult with an advanced solid tumor such as melanoma, head and neck, liver or kidney cancer. Sequenced material: CD4+ or CD8+ T cells sorted from blood, taken in a trial of the OX40 agonist ivuxolimab. The CDR3 nucleotides are TGTGCCAGCAGTGAAAGGGGGGGAATCACAGATACGCAGTATTTT. Its translation: CASSERGGITDTQYF.